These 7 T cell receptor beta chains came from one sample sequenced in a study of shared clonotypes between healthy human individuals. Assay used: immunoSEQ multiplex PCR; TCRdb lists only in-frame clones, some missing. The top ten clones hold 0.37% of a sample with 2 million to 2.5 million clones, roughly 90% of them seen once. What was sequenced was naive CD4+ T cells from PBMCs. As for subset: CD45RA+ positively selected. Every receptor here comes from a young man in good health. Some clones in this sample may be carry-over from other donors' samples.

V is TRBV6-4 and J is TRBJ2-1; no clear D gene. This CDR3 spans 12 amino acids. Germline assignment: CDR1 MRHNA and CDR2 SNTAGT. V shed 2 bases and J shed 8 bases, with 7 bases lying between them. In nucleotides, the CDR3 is TGTGCCAGCAGTGACGGGTTCCATGAGCAGTTCTTC. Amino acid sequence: CASSDGFHEQFF.

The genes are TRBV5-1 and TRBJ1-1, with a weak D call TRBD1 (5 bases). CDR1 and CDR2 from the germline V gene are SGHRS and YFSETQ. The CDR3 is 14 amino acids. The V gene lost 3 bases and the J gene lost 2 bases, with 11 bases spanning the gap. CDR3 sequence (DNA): TGCGCCAGCAGCTGGGGCCAAGATAACACTGAAGCTTTCTTT. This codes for CASSWGQDNTEAFF.

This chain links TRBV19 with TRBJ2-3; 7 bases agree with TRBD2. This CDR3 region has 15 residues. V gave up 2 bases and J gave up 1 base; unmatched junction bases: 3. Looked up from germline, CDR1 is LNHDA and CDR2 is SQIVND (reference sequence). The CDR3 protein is CASSIWGGGTDTQYF. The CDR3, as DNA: TGTGCCAGTAGTATATGGGGAGGGGGCACAGATACGCAGTATTTT.

Here the CDR3 reads CASSEYRSTDTDTQYF. The CDR3 DNA follows: TGTGCCAGCAGTGAATATAGATCTACCGACACAGATACGCAGTATTTT. The rearrangement uses TRBV25-1 and TRBJ2-3; D gene unclear. The CDR3 is 16 residues long. Deletions cut 0 bases from V and 2 bases from J, with 12 bases between. The germline V gene encodes CDR1 MGHDK and CDR2 SYGVNS.

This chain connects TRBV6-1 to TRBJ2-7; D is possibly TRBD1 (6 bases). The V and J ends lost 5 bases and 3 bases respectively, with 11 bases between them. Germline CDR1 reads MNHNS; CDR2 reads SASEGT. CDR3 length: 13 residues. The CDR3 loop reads CASSRNRVYEQYF. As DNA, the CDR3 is TGTGCCAGCAGTCGGAACAGGGTCTACGAGCAGTACTTC.

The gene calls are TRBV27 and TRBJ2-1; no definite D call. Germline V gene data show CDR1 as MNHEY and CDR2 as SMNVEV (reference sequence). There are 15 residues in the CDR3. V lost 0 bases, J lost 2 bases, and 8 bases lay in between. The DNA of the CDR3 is TGTGCCAGCAGTTTATCCGAAACGGCCTACAATGAGCAGTTCTTC. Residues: CASSLSETAYNEQFF.

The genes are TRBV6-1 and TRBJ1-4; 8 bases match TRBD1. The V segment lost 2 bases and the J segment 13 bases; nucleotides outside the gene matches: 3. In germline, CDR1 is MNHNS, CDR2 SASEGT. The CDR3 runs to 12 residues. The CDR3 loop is CASSELDRVLFF. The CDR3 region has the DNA TGTGCCAGCAGTGAACTGGACAGGGTACTGTTTTTT.